One and the same sample provided the 30 T cell receptor beta chains below, sequenced in a study of blood T cell repertoires in COVID-19. Sequenced by immunoSEQ multiplex PCR; TCRdb stores in-frame clones only, minus some. The sample lists about 140,000 clones, about 90% occurring once. Input material: peripheral blood. The receptors were gathered from an older woman with acute or convalescent COVID-19.

The genes are TRBV14 and TRBJ1-1; 8 bases are a match to TRBD1. This CDR3 has 15 amino acids. V was clipped by 1 base and J by 4 bases; unmatched bases: 5. In germline, CDR1 is SGHDN, CDR2 FVKESK. CDR3 nucleotide sequence: TGTGCCAGCAGCCAAGGGACAGGGAGAACCACTGAAGCTTTCTTT. Translated, it gives CASSQGTGRTTEAFF.

The rearrangement joins TRBV12-3 or TRBV12-4 to TRBJ2-3; the D gene is possibly TRBD1 (5 bases). The CDR3 is 12 residues long. The germline V and J ends were trimmed by 8 bases and 1 base, with 7 bases remaining between them. This CDR3 is CASAGRTDTQYF. DNA of the CDR3: TGTGCCAGCGCAGGGCGCACAGATACGCAGTATTTT.

V usage is TRBV28 and J usage is TRBJ2-1; TRBD2 is a possible D gene (6 bases). Germline CDR1 is MDHEN and CDR2 is SYDVKM. Trimming stripped 6 bases from V and 4 bases from J, with 19 bases between. The CDR3 extends over 16 amino acids. The CDR3 DNA follows: TGTGCCAGCAGCCGCGGGGTGGCGGGGTGGTACAATGAGCAGTTCTTC. Protein: CASSRGVAGWYNEQFF.

The rearrangement uses TRBV7-2 and TRBJ1-1; the D is unclear. The CDR3 extends over 13 amino acids. V shed 8 bases and J shed 5 bases, with 15 bases lying between them. CDR1 SGHTA and CDR2 FQGNSA come from the germline V gene. The CDR3 here is CASSPSRETEAFF. CDR3 DNA sequence: TGTGCCAGCTCCCCCAGCCGGGAGACTGAAGCTTTCTTT.

A single count supports this clone. The chain joins TRBV7-2 to TRBJ1-1, with 8 nucleotides matching TRBD1. The J segment lost 5 bases and the V segment lost 5 bases, leaving 4 bases of the junction unmatched. CDR3 length: 13 residues. CDR1 and CDR2 (germline): SGHTA, FQGNSA. This CDR3 is CASSQGARTEAFF. The DNA of the CDR3 is TGTGCCAGCAGCCAGGGGGCGAGGACTGAAGCTTTCTTT.

V and J are TRBV5-1 and TRBJ2-7; 8 nucleotides align to TRBD1. Germline V gives CDR1 SGHRS, CDR2 YFSETQ. This CDR3 is 16 amino acids long. V lost 4 bases, J lost 1 base, and 10 bases stayed unmatched. This chain's CDR3 is CASSGRGQEISYEQYF. The CDR3 nucleotides read TGCGCCAGCAGCGGAAGGGGACAGGAGATTTCCTACGAGCAGTACTTC.

This chain joins TRBV4-2 and TRBJ1-2; D is undetermined. Germline CDR1 reads LGHNA; CDR2 reads YNFKEQ. This CDR3 is 16 amino acids long. Trimming took 3 bases from V and 8 from J, leaving 22 bases between them. The CDR3 bases are TGTGCCAGCAGCCACATTGATCCGGGTCCCCCGGGAGGCTACACCTTC. It translates to CASSHIDPGPPGGYTF.

This chain joins TRBV6-5 and TRBJ2-7; 10 bases map to TRBD1. The CDR3 has 16 amino acids. Unmatched junction bases numbered 5, after V lost 2 bases and J lost 1 base. CDR1 and CDR2 from the germline V gene are MNHEY and SVGAGI. This chain's CDR3 is CASSYTPGQGSYEQYF. As DNA, the CDR3 is TGTGCCAGCAGTTACACTCCGGGACAGGGGTCCTACGAGCAGTACTTC.

The genes are TRBV7-9 and TRBJ1-4; TRBD1 matches at 8 bases. The V segment lost 5 bases and the J segment 8 bases; nucleotides outside the gene matches: 10. Germline assignment: CDR1 SEHNR and CDR2 FQNEAQ (reference sequence). CDR3 length: 15 residues. CDR3 DNA sequence: TGTGCCAGCAGCCCGCCGGGACAGGAGGGCGAAAAACTGTTTTTT. Amino acid sequence: CASSPPGQEGEKLFF.

The rearrangement uses TRBV9 and TRBJ2-1; TRBD1 aligns across 12 bases. Per the germline V gene, CDR1 is SGDLS and CDR2 is YYNGEE. V gave up 2 bases and J gave up 4 bases; unmatched junction bases: 1. The length of the CDR3 is 15 residues. CDR3 in DNA: TGTGCCAGCAGCGTGGGACAGGGGGCGTACAATGAGCAGTTCTTC. Its protein product is CASSVGQGAYNEQFF. The full variable domain, completed using reference TRBV9 and TRBJ2-1, is DSGVTQTPKHLITATGQRVTLRCSPRSGDLSVYWYQQSLDQGLQFLIQYYNGEERAKGNILERFSAQQFPDLHSELNLSSLELGDSALYFCASSVGQGAYNEQFFGPGTRLTVL.

The V call is TRBV5-4, the J call TRBJ2-1, with a possible D match to TRBD2 (6 bases). The V end was cut by 0 bases, the J end by 0 bases, with 13 bases between. Germline values: CDR1 SGHNT, CDR2 YYREEE (reference sequence). CDR3 length: 17 residues. This chain's CDR3 is CASSLARGTSSYNEQFF. CDR3 nucleotides: TGTGCCAGCAGCTTGGCGCGGGGAACCAGCTCCTACAATGAGCAGTTCTTC.

The V call is TRBV2, the J call TRBJ1-5; 7 positions agree with TRBD1. Germline-derived CDR1 and CDR2 are SNHLY and FYNNEI. Losses at the gene ends were 7 bases for V and 9 bases for J; bases not matched to a gene: 18. The CDR3 consists of 16 residues. The CDR3 DNA is TGTGCCAGCAAGTTCGGAACAGGGGCCCATGCGAGGCCCCAGCATTTT. Residues: CASKFGTGAHARPQHF. The full variable domain, completed using reference TRBV2 and TRBJ1-5, is EPEVTQTPSHQVTQMGQEVILRCVPISNHLYFYWYRQILGQKVEFLVSFYNNEISEKSEIFDDQFSVERPDGSNFTLKIRSTKLEDSAMYFCASKFGTGAHARPQHFGDGTRLSIL.

J is TRBJ1-6 and V is TRBV19; possibly TRBD1 for D (5 bases). There are 16 residues in the CDR3. V was cut by 5 bases and J by 2 bases, with 13 bases left in between. Germline V gene lookup returns CDR1 LNHDA and CDR2 SQIVND (reference sequence). The CDR3, as DNA: TGTGCCAGTAGTTCTCGGGGGATAACCTATAATTCACCCCTCCACTTT. This gives the protein CASSSRGITYNSPLHF.

This clone was detected only a few times. Distinct nucleotide sequences in the sample also encode this CDR3. The chain links TRBV7-2 to TRBJ1-6, with 8 bases matching TRBD1. V trimming: 5 bases; J trimming: 7 bases; junction bases outside the gene matches: 4. Germline loops: CDR1 SGHTA, CDR2 FQGNSA. This CDR3 is built from 14 residues. The chain's CDR3 is CASSLDRGNSPLHF. The CDR3 nucleotides are TGTGCCAGCAGCCTCGACAGGGGAAATTCACCCCTCCACTTT.

V and J are TRBV4-3 and TRBJ2-5; D perhaps matches TRBD2 (6 bases). The V end lost 0 bases, the J end lost 4 bases, and 12 bases lay between the germline ends. This CDR3 has 15 amino acids. Looked up from germline, CDR1 is LGHNA and CDR2 is YSLEER. The CDR3: CASSQEPAGGETQYF. The CDR3 nucleotides are TGCGCCAGCAGCCAAGAACCAGCGGGCGGAGAGACCCAGTACTTC.

This sequence joins TRBV19 and TRBJ2-1; perhaps TRBD1 as D (6 bases). CDR3 length equals 16 residues. Trimming stripped 5 bases from V and 10 bases from J, with 24 bases between. Germline-derived CDR1 and CDR2 are LNHDA and SQIVND (reference sequence). The chain's CDR3 is CASSVGRGGFPEEQFF. DNA of the CDR3: TGTGCCAGTAGTGTGGGGCGAGGGGGTTTCCCCGAGGAGCAGTTCTTC.

This clone was seen a handful of times. The chain is built from TRBV3-1 (or the pseudogene TRBV3-2) and TRBJ1-3; D might be TRBD1 (5 bases). The CDR3 has 16 residues. Germline V CDR1 and CDR2: LGHDT, YNNKEL (reference sequence). The V and J ends lost 0 bases and 8 bases respectively, with 17 bases between them. In nucleotides, the CDR3 is TGTGCCAGCAGCCAAGATTGGGGCAGGGAAGTAGACACCATATATTTT. Its translation: CASSQDWGREVDTIYF.

V and J are TRBV11-2 and TRBJ1-2; 8 bases are shared with TRBD1. The CDR3 consists of 15 residues. J lost 3 bases, V lost 5 bases, and 8 bases had no gene match. Germline V gives CDR1 SGHAT, CDR2 FQNNGV. The CDR3 sequence: CASSLGQGVDYGYTF. The CDR3 coding sequence is TGTGCCAGCAGCCTCGGACAGGGCGTTGACTATGGCTACACCTTC.

The rearrangement links TRBV6-5 to TRBJ1-2, with a tentative D call TRBD1 (5 bases). CDR3 size: 12 residues. Germline values: CDR1 MNHEY, CDR2 SVGAGI. V was trimmed by 6 bases and J by 7 bases, leaving 12 bases between them. The CDR3, as DNA: TGTGCCAGCAGCCCAGGGCCTCGTGGCTACACCTTC. Translated, it gives CASSPGPRGYTF.

V and J are TRBV6-2 or TRBV6-3 and TRBJ1-2, with no clear D. The V end was cut by 0 bases, the J end by 0 bases, with 8 bases between. The CDR3 runs 15 residues. CDR1 and CDR2 (germline): MNHEY, SVGEGT. CDR3 loop: CASSYSRTTNYGYTF. The CDR3 DNA sequence: TGTGCCAGCAGTTACTCGCGTACCACTAACTATGGCTACACCTTC.

The chain employs TRBV7-9 and TRBJ1-1, with a possible D match to TRBD1 (6 bases). The V gene's germline CDR1 is SEHNR and CDR2 FQNEAQ (reference sequence). The CDR3 covers 15 residues. The V end lost 1 base, the J end lost 2 bases, and 11 bases lay between the germline ends. The CDR3 sequence: CASSLGSQGNTEAFF. DNA for the CDR3: TGTGCCAGCAGCTTAGGCTCACAGGGAAACACTGAAGCTTTCTTT.

V gene TRBV28 combines with J gene TRBJ2-7; D is perhaps TRBD2 (5 bases). The CDR3 length is 16 residues. The V end lost 5 bases, the J end lost 2 bases, and 19 bases lay between the germline ends. CDR1 is MDHEN and CDR2 is SYDVKM in the germline V gene. CDR3 sequence reads: CASSLPLSPGAYEQYF. The CDR3 DNA is TGTGCCAGCAGTCTACCCCTTAGCCCCGGGGCCTACGAGCAGTACTTC.

V gene TRBV19 combines with J gene TRBJ2-7; 9 positions match TRBD2. The ends lost 3 bases at V and 5 bases at J; junction bases unmatched: 8. The CDR3 contains 15 residues. From germline, CDR1 is LNHDA and CDR2 SQIVND (reference sequence). For the CDR3, the DNA is TGTGCCAGTAGTATCCAGCGGGGGGCCCCCAACGAGCAGTACTTC. Translation gives CASSIQRGAPNEQYF.

The genes are TRBV6-5 and TRBJ1-3, with 8 bases lining up with TRBD1. Trimming removed 7 bases from V and 3 bases from J; junction bases left unmatched: 5. The length of the CDR3 is 14 residues. Germline CDR1 MNHEY, CDR2 SVGAGI. The CDR3 DNA is TGTGCCAGCAAGATGACAGGGGATGGAAACACCATATATTTT. This codes for CASKMTGDGNTIYF.

This clone has only a few counts. The genes are TRBV12-3 or TRBV12-4 and TRBJ1-2; D might be TRBD1 (5 bases). This CDR3 region has 13 residues. Trimming took 7 bases from V and 4 from J, leaving 13 bases between them. CDR3 region: CASTIQGPYGYTF. The DNA of the CDR3 is TGTGCCAGCACGATCCAGGGCCCCTATGGCTACACCTTC.

A single count supports this clone. The genes are TRBV14 and TRBJ2-7, with TRBD2 matching 13 bases. Germline CDR1 and CDR2: SGHDN and FVKESK. The V segment lost 1 base and the J segment 4 bases; nucleotides outside the gene matches: 1. The CDR3 length is 15 residues. The CDR3 region has the DNA TGTGCCAGCAGCCAAGGGACTAGCGGGGGTTACGAGCAGTACTTC. Translation gives CASSQGTSGGYEQYF.

V and J are TRBV4-2 and TRBJ2-5; 10 nucleotides match TRBD2. V dropped 4 bases and J dropped 5; count of bases not matched to a gene: 4. CDR3 length equals 14 residues. CDR1 is LGHNA, CDR2 YNFKEQ, per germline. The CDR3 DNA reads TGTGCCAGCAGCCCTGGACTAGCGGCGGAGACCCAGTACTTC. Its translation is CASSPGLAAETQYF.

V usage is TRBV28 and J usage is TRBJ2-7, with TRBD2 matching over 11 bases. The V and J ends lost 5 bases and 3 bases, in that order; junction bases with no gene match: 12. Germline CDR1 is MDHEN and CDR2 is SYDVKM. The CDR3 runs 17 residues. CDR3: CASSPLFGTSGNYEQYF. For the CDR3, the DNA is TGTGCCAGCAGTCCCCTTTTCGGGACTAGCGGTAACTACGAGCAGTACTTC.

This sequence joins TRBV28 and TRBJ2-3; 12 bases are a match to TRBD2. V trimming: 6 bases; J trimming: 5 bases; junction bases outside the gene matches: 3. The germline CDR1 and CDR2 sequences are MDHEN and SYDVKM. CDR3 length equals 14 residues. CDR3 sequence reads: CASSTSGGQDTQYF. The CDR3 nucleotides are TGTGCCAGCAGCACTAGCGGGGGGCAAGATACGCAGTATTTT.

This clone was observed a single time. The chain links TRBV19 to TRBJ2-3; tentatively, D is TRBD2 (7 bases). The CDR3 is 16 amino acids. CDR1 and CDR2 from the germline V gene are LNHDA and SQIVND (reference sequence). V shed 4 bases and J shed 1 base, with 15 bases lying between them. The CDR3 nucleotides read TGTGCCAGTAGTAGTAGGGGCGGGGGCCGCACAGATACGCAGTATTTT. This gives the protein CASSSRGGGRTDTQYF. The whole variable domain, filled in from reference TRBV19 and TRBJ2-3, reads DGGITQSPKYLFRKEGQNVTLSCEQNLNHDAMYWYRQDPGQGLRLIYYSQIVNDFQKGDIAEGYSVSREKKESFPLTVTSAQKNPTAFYLCASSSRGGGRTDTQYFGPGTRLTVL.